The 32 T cell receptor beta chains below were found in one sample sequenced in a study of T-cell memory formation after mild COVID-19. TCRdb redid the calling of the 5' RACE reads with MiXCR, one entry per CDR3 protein. The repertoire includes roughly 580,000 distinct CDR3 sequences, around 17% of them detected once, and around 12% sits in the top ten. Input material: PBMCs or a T cell subset sorted from them (not recorded which). The receptor set was obtained from an adult woman who had mild COVID-19 (a few samples of this study predate the infection). Cell type and time point are not known.

This clonotype has only a few counts. V and J are TRBV24-1 and TRBJ2-5; perhaps TRBD1 as D (6 bases). This CDR3 is built from 13 residues. CDR1 and CDR2 (germline): KGHDR, SFDVKD. V gave up 8 bases and J gave up 5 bases, with 14 bases separating them. Here the CDR3 reads CATNTGSGETQYF. The CDR3 nucleotides are TGTGCCACCAACACAGGGTCGGGGGAGACCCAGTACTTC.

The chain carries TRBV13 and TRBJ2-3; 10 bases are shared with TRBD2. CDR3 length: 18 residues. V trimming: 3 bases; J trimming: 1 base; junction bases outside the gene matches: 10. Germline V gives CDR1 PRHDT, CDR2 FYEKMQ (reference sequence). The CDR3 sequence is CASSFWLAGVTGTDTQYF. The CDR3 DNA follows: TGTGCCAGCAGCTTTTGGCTAGCGGGAGTTACCGGCACAGATACGCAGTATTTT.

In this sample, this clonotype turned up many times. This rearrangement joins TRBV10-2 to TRBJ2-6; the D gene is possibly TRBD1 (6 bases). The CDR3 consists of 17 residues. Trimming shortened V by 6 bases and J by 0 bases, and 15 bases separated the two germline ends. Germline-derived CDR1 and CDR2 are WSHSY and SAAADI. CDR3 protein: CASRGPGQSSGANVLTF. CDR3 bases: TGCGCCAGCAGGGGACCGGGACAAAGCTCTGGGGCCAACGTCCTGACTTTC.

The J gene is TRBJ2-7, the V gene TRBV7-8; a weak D match, TRBD2 (6 bases). This CDR3 contains 15 residues. Germline CDR1 and CDR2: SGHVS and FQNEAQ. The ends were cut back, 2 bases at V and 5 bases at J, with 16 bases in the middle. The DNA for the CDR3 is TGTGCCAGCAGCTTACGGGAGTCCTTATACGACGAGCAGTACTTC. It is translated as CASSLRESLYDEQYF.

This clonotype has more than one count but fewer than ten. The gene calls are TRBV20-1 and TRBJ2-6; 8 bases match TRBD2. Germline V gene lookup returns CDR1 DFQATT and CDR2 SNEGSKA (reference sequence). J was trimmed by 0 bases and V by 5 bases; bases with no gene match: 9. CDR3 length: 17 residues. CDR3 sequence (DNA): TGCAGTGCTCCGGCCCTGAGCGGGGGCTCTGGGGCCAACGTCCTGACTTTC. It specifies CSAPALSGGSGANVLTF.

This clonotype was counted a few times. Here the CDR3 reads CSVRSGETQYF. In DNA form, the CDR3 reads TGCAGCGTCCGTTCCGGGGAGACCCAGTACTTC. This rearrangement joins TRBV29-1 to TRBJ2-5; no clear D gene. Germline CDR1 SQVTM, CDR2 ANQGSEA. CDR3 size: 11 residues. Deletions cut 6 bases from V and 5 bases from J, with 10 bases between. Variable domain in full (rest from reference TRBV29-1 and TRBJ2-5): SAVISQKPSRDICQRGTSLTIQCQVDSQVTMMFWYRQQPGQSLTLIATANQGSEATYESGFVIDKFPISRPNLTFSTLTVSNMSPEDSSIYLCSVRSGETQYFGPGTRLLVL.

Only a few counts were recorded for this clonotype. The chain uses TRBV12-3 or TRBV12-4 and TRBJ2-6; no definite D call. V was cut by 8 bases and J by 1 base, with 9 bases left in between. This CDR3 has 14 residues. The DNA of the CDR3 is TGTGCCAGCCGTTGGTCGTCTGGGGCCAACGTCCTGACTTTC. Protein: CASRWSSGANVLTF.

The chain is built from TRBV6-6 and TRBJ1-1, with D possibly TRBD1 on 5 matching bases. This CDR3 has 14 amino acids. The germline V gene encodes CDR1 MNHNY and CDR2 SVGAGI (reference sequence). Trimming stripped 6 bases from V and 4 bases from J, with 15 bases between. The CDR3 is CASRLQGTGTEAFF. The CDR3, as DNA: TGTGCCAGCAGACTCCAGGGTACCGGCACTGAAGCTTTCTTT.

The genes are TRBV5-5 and TRBJ2-1; the match to TRBD1 covers 9 bases. Germline lookup yields CDR1 SGHKS and CDR2 YYEKEE (reference sequence). V was clipped by 3 bases and J by 6 bases; unmatched bases: 4. This CDR3 comprises 14 residues. Written as DNA, the CDR3 is TGTGCCAGCAGCTCCCCGGGACAGGGCAATGAGCAGTTCTTC. As protein: CASSSPGQGNEQFF.

V usage is TRBV9 and J usage is TRBJ2-7; 7 bases agree with TRBD2. V lost 0 bases to trimming and J lost 2 bases; unmatched junction nucleotides: 5. This CDR3 contains 15 residues. The germline V gene has CDR1 SGDLS and CDR2 YYNGEE. The CDR3 coding sequence is TGTGCCAGCAGCGTAGAGGGTAGCGGGCCCTACGAGCAGTACTTC. Translating gives CASSVEGSGPYEQYF.

The genes are TRBV30 and TRBJ1-2; TRBD1 is a possible D gene (6 bases). Germline V CDR1 and CDR2: GTSNPN, SVGIG (reference sequence). This CDR3 is built from 12 residues. The V end was cut by 6 bases, the J end by 7 bases, with 15 bases between. The CDR3 DNA reads TGTGCCTGCCCCGGGGCAGGGGTTGGCTACACCTTC. Amino acids: CACPGAGVGYTF.

The chain recombines TRBV12-3 or TRBV12-4 with TRBJ1-5; D call uncertain. Trimming left V 1 base short and J 7 bases short, with 8 bases between. The CDR3 consists of 13 residues. The CDR3 here is CASSLGQLQPQHF. The CDR3 DNA reads as TGTGCCAGCAGTTTAGGGCAGTTGCAGCCCCAGCATTTT.

This clonotype was counted only a few times. The genes are TRBV7-2 and TRBJ1-1; D is unclear. The CDR3 spans 14 residues. Germline V gene sequence: CDR1 SGHTA, CDR2 FQGNSA. With 4 bases removed from V and 1 base from J, the gap between germline ends came to 10 bases. The CDR3 sequence: CASSSHDKNTEAFF. In DNA, the CDR3 is TGTGCCAGCAGCTCACATGATAAGAACACTGAAGCTTTCTTT. The whole variable domain, filled in from reference TRBV7-2 and TRBJ1-1, reads GAGVSQSPSNKVTEKGKDVELRCDPISGHTALYWYRQSLGQGLEFLIYFQGNSAPDKSGLPSDRFSAERTGGSVSTLTIQRTQQEDSAVYLCASSSHDKNTEAFFGQGTRLTVV.

The chain combines TRBV4-1 with TRBJ2-7; TRBD2 matches 9 bases. The CDR3 runs 14 residues. Germline trimming cut 8 bases from V and 0 bases from J; bases unmatched to any gene: 5. CDR1 is MGHRA and CDR2 is YSYEKL in the germline V gene. The CDR3 region is CASAREGHSYEQYF. As DNA, the CDR3 is TGCGCCAGCGCGCGGGAGGGTCACTCCTACGAGCAGTACTTC.

This clonotype was seen a few times. The chain uses TRBV9 and TRBJ1-2; D not certain. In germline, CDR1 is SGDLS, CDR2 YYNGEE. The length of the CDR3 is 15 residues. V was pared by 2 bases and J by 2 bases, with 13 bases between. DNA of the CDR3: TGTGCCAGCAGCGTTAGCTTGGCGCTAAACTATGGCTACACCTTC. Residues: CASSVSLALNYGYTF.

The chain couples TRBV11-2 to TRBJ2-1; 8 nucleotides line up with TRBD2. The germline V gene encodes CDR1 SGHAT and CDR2 FQNNGV. The J segment lost 0 bases and the V segment lost 0 bases, leaving 10 bases of the junction unmatched. The CDR3 is 19 amino acids. This chain's CDR3 is CASSLDHRGGHDSYNEQFF. The CDR3 nucleotides read TGTGCCAGCAGCTTAGATCACCGGGGGGGCCACGACTCCTACAATGAGCAGTTCTTC.

This clonotype has only a few counts. The rearrangement uses TRBV5-1 and TRBJ2-1; possibly TRBD2 for D (5 bases). Trimming removed 0 bases from V and 6 bases from J, with 13 bases in between. From germline, CDR1 is SGHRS and CDR2 YFSETQ. The CDR3 is 15 amino acids. The CDR3 loop reads CASSLVGVGINEQFF. The CDR3 DNA is TGCGCCAGCAGCTTGGTCGGGGTGGGGATCAATGAGCAGTTCTTC.

A few counts support this clonotype. The chain employs TRBV29-1 and TRBJ2-7; 10 bases fit TRBD1. Germline V gene sequence: CDR1 SQVTM, CDR2 ANQGSEA. J gave up 2 bases and V 4 bases, and 2 bases lay outside the gene matches. The CDR3 is made up of 13 amino acids. Written as DNA, the CDR3 is TGCAGCGTTGGGACAGGGGGGACCTACGAGCAGTACTTC. It specifies CSVGTGGTYEQYF.

This clonotype came up a few times. The CDR3 sequence is CATSDPGQASGEQYF. The CDR3 DNA is TGTGCCACCAGTGATCCGGGACAGGCATCGGGGGAGCAGTACTTC. V and J are TRBV24-1 and TRBJ2-7, with 8 bases lining up with TRBD1. The CDR3 totals 15 residues. V was pared by 3 bases and J by 7 bases, with 10 bases of the junction left unmatched. The germline CDR1 and CDR2 sequences are KGHDR and SFDVKD.

This clonotype was seen ten or more times. This chain uses TRBV5-1 with TRBJ1-4, with D unresolved. Deletions cut 2 bases from V and 0 bases from J, with 8 bases between. The CDR3 spans 15 residues. Germline loops: CDR1 SGHRS, CDR2 YFSETQ. In DNA form, the CDR3 reads TGCGCCAGCAGCTTATCGAGTGCAACTAATGAAAAACTGTTTTTT. Translated, it gives CASSLSSATNEKLFF.

The gene calls are TRBV5-1 and TRBJ2-1; TRBD1 matches at 7 bases. This CDR3 comprises 15 residues. The V gene's germline CDR1 is SGHRS and CDR2 YFSETQ. Losses at the gene ends were 2 bases for V and 5 bases for J; bases not matched to a gene: 7. As DNA, the CDR3 is TGCGCCAGCAGCTTTCGAACAGGGGCCGACAATGAGCAGTTCTTC. The encoded protein is CASSFRTGADNEQFF.

The CDR3 loop reads CASSSNRNRQGAGGYTF. In nucleotides, the CDR3 is TGTGCCAGCAGCTCGAACCGGAATAGGCAGGGGGCCGGGGGCTACACCTTC. The genes are TRBV7-9 and TRBJ1-2; 8 bases match TRBD1. The V segment lost 4 bases and the J segment 8 bases; nucleotides outside the gene matches: 18. This CDR3 is built from 17 residues. Germline-derived CDR1 and CDR2 are SEHNR and FQNEAQ (reference sequence).

To note about this clonotype: This may stem from a read error, because a much larger clone lies one nucleotide away. V gene TRBV14 combines with J gene TRBJ1-1, with D possibly TRBD1 on 5 matching bases. There are 13 residues in the CDR3. From germline, CDR1 is SGHDN and CDR2 FVKESK. Written as DNA, the CDR3 is TGTGCCAGCAGCCAGTGGGGGAACACTGAAGCTTTATTT. Its translation is CASSQWGNTEALF.

V usage is TRBV5-1 and J usage is TRBJ1-4; D is possibly TRBD1 (6 bases). Trimming cost V 2 bases and J 2 bases, with 19 bases left between them. The CDR3 runs to 18 residues. Looked up from germline, CDR1 is SGHRS and CDR2 is YFSETQ. CDR3 loop: CASSFAESLTGTNEKLFF. The CDR3 bases are TGCGCCAGCAGCTTCGCAGAGTCCTTAACAGGGACTAATGAAAAACTGTTTTTT. Using reference TRBV5-1 and TRBJ1-4 for the parts outside the CDR3, the full variable domain is KAGVTQTPRYLIKTRGQQVTLSCSPISGHRSVSWYQQTPGQGLQFLFEYFSETQRNKGNFPGRFSGRQFSNSRSEMNVSTLELGDSALYLCASSFAESLTGTNEKLFFGSGTQLSVL.

The chain employs TRBV7-3 and TRBJ2-1; 8 nucleotides align to TRBD1. This CDR3 region has 17 residues. The V gene end was trimmed by 0 bases and the J gene end by 6 bases; junction bases not matched to a gene: 10. CDR1 and CDR2 from the germline V gene are SGHTA and FQGTGA. CDR3: CASSLTGGQVTGNEQFF. The DNA of the CDR3 is TGTGCCAGCAGCTTAACAGGGGGACAGGTAACTGGCAATGAGCAGTTCTTC.

The chain combines TRBV7-2 with TRBJ1-5, with unresolved D. The CDR3 is made up of 15 amino acids. Germline-derived CDR1 and CDR2 are SGHTA and FQGNSA. With 1 base removed from V and 3 bases from J, the gap between germline ends came to 10 bases. The CDR3 protein is CASSLGSTTNQPQHF. The CDR3 bases are TGTGCCAGCAGCTTAGGGTCCACGACCAATCAGCCCCAGCATTTT.

The chain combines TRBV18 with TRBJ2-1, with 14 nucleotides matching TRBD2. Trimming cost V 3 bases and J 8 bases; bases outside gene matches: 6. CDR1 is KGHSH, CDR2 LQKENI, per germline. The CDR3 is 16 residues long. CDR3 amino acids: CASSPGLAGEGHEQFF. The DNA of the CDR3 is TGTGCCAGCTCACCGGGACTAGCGGGAGAGGGTCATGAGCAGTTCTTC.

This sequence joins TRBV7-8 and TRBJ2-1; 14 nucleotides align to TRBD2. The V and J ends lost 5 bases and 0 bases, in that order; junction bases with no gene match: 12. The CDR3 is 20 residues long. Germline V gene data show CDR1 as SGHVS and CDR2 as FQNEAQ. As DNA, the CDR3 is TGTGCCAGCAGCACTCGGGGACTAGCGGGGGCACCGAGCTCCTACAATGAGCAGTTCTTC. Amino acids: CASSTRGLAGAPSSYNEQFF.

This clonotype came up a few times. The rearrangement joins TRBV20-1 to TRBJ2-7, with 8 bases lining up with TRBD1. The J segment lost 3 bases and the V segment lost 3 bases, leaving 7 bases of the junction unmatched. Germline V lookup: CDR1 DFQATT, CDR2 SNEGSKA (reference sequence). This CDR3 is 14 amino acids long. The CDR3 is CSASAGTGDYEQYF. The CDR3 nucleotides read TGCAGTGCTAGCGCCGGGACAGGAGACTACGAGCAGTACTTC.

This clonotype was detected a few times. The genes are TRBV6-2 or TRBV6-3 and TRBJ1-1; a possible D gene is TRBD1 (5 bases). Germline-derived CDR1 and CDR2 are MNHEY and SVGEGT. CDR3 length equals 17 residues. Trimming cost V 6 bases and J 1 base, with 21 bases left between them. The DNA of the CDR3 is TGTGCCAGCAGCCGGCCCAGGGATGGGAGAAAGAACACTGAAGCTTTCTTT. Its protein product is CASSRPRDGRKNTEAFF.

V is TRBV29-1 and J is TRBJ2-7; D possibly uses TRBD1 or TRBD2 (5 bases each). Germline V gene data show CDR1 as SQVTM and CDR2 as ANQGSEA. Trimming shortened V by 7 bases and J by 3 bases, and 16 bases separated the two germline ends. The CDR3 consists of 13 residues. The CDR3, as DNA: TGCAGCGCTGGGGGTGGACCAGGCTACGAGCAGTACTTC. This sequence encodes CSAGGGPGYEQYF.

The CDR3 loop reads CAISESLAQSYEQYF. CDR3 DNA: TGTGCCATCAGTGAGTCGCTAGCGCAAAGCTACGAGCAGTACTTC. The V and J genes are TRBV10-3 and TRBJ2-7, with D possibly being TRBD2 (6 bases). Trimming shortened V by 0 bases and J by 3 bases, and 12 bases separated the two germline ends. Looked up from germline, CDR1 is ENHRY and CDR2 is SYGVKD. The CDR3 loop spans 15 amino acids.